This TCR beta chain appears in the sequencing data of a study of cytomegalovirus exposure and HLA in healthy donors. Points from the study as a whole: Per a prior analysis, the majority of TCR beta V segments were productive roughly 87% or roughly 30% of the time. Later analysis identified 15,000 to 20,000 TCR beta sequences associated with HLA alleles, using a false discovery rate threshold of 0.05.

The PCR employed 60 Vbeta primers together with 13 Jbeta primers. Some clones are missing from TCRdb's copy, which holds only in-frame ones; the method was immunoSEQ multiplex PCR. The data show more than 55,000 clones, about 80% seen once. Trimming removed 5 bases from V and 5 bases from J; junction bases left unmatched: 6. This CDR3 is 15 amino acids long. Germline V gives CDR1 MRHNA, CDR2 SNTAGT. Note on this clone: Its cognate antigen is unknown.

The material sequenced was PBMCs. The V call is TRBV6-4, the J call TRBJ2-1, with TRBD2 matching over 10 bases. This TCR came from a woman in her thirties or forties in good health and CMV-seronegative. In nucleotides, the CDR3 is TGTGCCAGCAGTCGACGACTAGCGGGTGACAATGAGCAGTTCTTC. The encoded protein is CASSRRLAGDNEQFF.